This T cell receptor (beta chain) was recorded in a study of cytomegalovirus exposure and HLA in healthy donors (dated by TCRdb to between 2016 and 2019). For the study in its entirety: An earlier analysis of 587 of the donors reported approximately 260 Gb of sequence data and around 100 million unique TCR beta sequences obtained from about 179 million T cells. An early release that covered fewer than 800 HLA-typed donors contained approximately 300 gigabases of sequencing data and tens of millions of unique TCR sequences. Of the 350 to 450 genotyped donors, roughly 85% fell in the genetic ancestry cluster associated with self-reported Caucasian donors. The aim of the study was to test whether cataloging public T cell receptors could identify signatures of past pathogen exposure. The T cell repertoires of 666 subjects were profiled by immunosequencing and related to cytomegalovirus serostatus. A separate validation cohort of roughly 130 different subjects was used in addition to the roughly 620-subject first cohort. To predict cytomegalovirus infection status, the study combined high-throughput TCR immunosequencing, statistical association of individual TCRs with disease status, and machine learning. A later analysis re-analyzed previously published TCR beta repertoires from roughly 690 donors and added high-resolution HLA genotyping to study TCR occurrence patterns. Rather than drawing on any new phenotypic data, the later analysis identified candidate immune exposures from TCR beta sequences and the way those sequences occurred across donors. In an earlier analysis of roughly 600 of the donors, high-throughput TCR beta sequencing was used to judge whether each TCR beta V gene segment behaved as functional or pseudogenic. Donor age, sex, ethnicity and CMV serostatus were compiled alongside the repertoire data. A later genetic analysis used genome-wide SNP genotypes for about 60% of the 666 donors, treating that subset as a discovery cohort. All discovery cohort repertoires had been generated on a single sequencing platform. Class I and class II HLA loci were covered by the typing at four-digit resolution. The number of donors typed differed by locus, with roughly 629-640 for A, B, C, DRB1 and DQB1, roughly 520 for DQA1, 600 to 610 for DPA1, and 472 for DPB1. Several DR-DQ haplotypes were treated as single units for association and clustering because of strong linkage in the cohort. Across 398 genotyped donors of the cohort, an average of roughly 250,000 unique TCR beta nucleotide sequences per donor were sequenced, and roughly 20% of those sequences were non-productive.

Compared with germline, V lacks 5 bases and J lacks 7 bases; bases without a gene match: 8. Including cysteine and phenylalanine, the CDR3 has 14 amino acids. Just CDR3 DNA is preserved here, 42 bases in frame from base 1. In the germline V gene (reference sequence), CDR1 corresponds to SEHNR and CDR2 to FQNEAQ. Notes on this clone: Its binding antigen is unknown. No much larger clonotype is one base removed from it; base qualities were not supplied.

In total, about 650 healthy bone marrow donors made up the cohort. Cohort members were all nominally healthy when sampled, although unrecorded immune exposures were likely present. The donor was CMV seronegative and was included in the group of a few hundred seronegative cohort members. A peripheral blood sample was provided by each donor, and peripheral blood mononuclear cells were used for TCR beta sequencing. The Qiagen DNeasy Blood Extraction Kit was used to extract genomic DNA from the blood cell samples. General conclusions and limits of the study: The presence/absence analyses assumed that sequencing depth was roughly uniform across donors, and that assumption may not be true. According to a later analysis, TCR association rates differed among HLA loci, with DRB1 alleles showing the most associated TCRs and HLA-C alleles showing the fewest. An earlier analysis of 587 of the donors showed that most TCR beta V segments appeared in productive rearrangements either about 87% or about 30% of the time, which broadly matched IMGT annotations. HLA typing was unavailable for some donors at each locus, so association tests used only the typed subset. Compared with equally common non-associated chains, HLA-associated TCR beta chains in a later analysis were more clonally expanded and had lower generation probabilities. In vitro tests confirmed that a few of the cytomegalovirus-associated TCR beta chains recognize cytomegalovirus antigens. A later genetic analysis associated a missense DCLRE1C variant with V-gene and J-gene trimming of TCR beta chains, and an independent cohort replicated the association. According to the authors, the approach could potentially be generalized to other disease states and immunological phenotypes. The classifier was reported to diagnose cytomegalovirus status with high specificity and sensitivity in both the original cohort and the validation cohort. The 87-base-pair reads could not distinguish some IMGT-functional V segments, including TRBV6-2 and TRBV6-3, so those segments were excluded. Only TCR beta chains were sequenced in this cohort, and the absence of alpha or paired-chain data limited detectable features. In a later analysis, most CMV-associated TCR beta chains were found to appear HLA-restricted, with HLA associations seemingly driven largely by CMV exposure. The only immune exposure information available for the cohort was CMV serostatus. A further reported finding was that TCR beta sequences accurately predicted the HLA-A and HLA-B alleles for most subjects in the first cohort. Several of the top co-occurrence clusters appeared to be linked to parvovirus B19, influenza, CMV and Epstein-Barr virus, according to a later analysis. The study gave a list of 150 to 200 TCR beta chains associated with cytomegalovirus. The earlier analysis of some 560 of the donors excluded approximately 17 rarely observed V segments, including chromosome 9 orphons, because counts were too low. A later analysis associated about 17,000 TCR beta sequences with specific HLA alleles at a false discovery rate of 0.05. Correlated functional status among segregating V segments might be attributable to linkage disequilibrium, but an unknown experimental factor could not be ruled out. Assigning TCR associations to individual alleles was difficult when HLA alleles, especially DR and DQ, strongly co-occurred. A later genetic analysis reported fewer N-insertions in productive TCRs among donors in an Asian-associated ancestry cluster than the roughly 620-donor mean. Across donors, most TCR sequences were observed very rarely, whereas some public TCRs were present in many individuals. A group of highly shared sequence variants was considered likely to be a technical artifact of the sequencing pipeline.

The method was the immunoSEQ multiplex PCR assay. For the multiplex PCR, a mixture combining 60 forward primers for TCR Vbeta segments and 13 reverse primers for TCR Jbeta segments was used. A multiplex PCR assay on genomic DNA amplified the CDR3 region of rearranged TCR beta genes. The Illumina HiSeq System was used to sequence the amplified TCR beta libraries as 87-base-pair reads. The authors processed their data as follows. A later analysis tallied around 87 million unique TCR beta chains across the 700 or so repertoires, and some 12 million of those chains were shared by two or more donors. A nearest-neighbor algorithm error-corrected the raw reads and collapsed the reads into unique sequences, merging closely related sequences to remove PCR and sequencing errors. To assign V, D and J gene segments, CDR3 sequences were aligned to IMGT reference sequences. For a sequence to be retained, a match of at least six nucleotides to both a V gene segment and a J gene segment was required. Rearrangements were called productive when the CDR3 lacked stop codons and stayed in frame with V and J; all others were non-productive. CDR3 was defined according to IMGT convention as the region running from the second conserved V-encoded cysteine to the conserved J-encoded phenylalanine. Sequences without an unambiguous match to a single V gene segment were excluded from the earlier analysis of a few hundred of the donors. An earlier analysis of almost 600 of the donors classified V segments as functional when productive rearrangements were above 56.7% and as segregating when the standard deviation between donors was above 5%. A statistical classification framework was built for diagnosing cytomegalovirus status from the catalog of TCR beta chain sequences. V and J gene assignment, in a later analysis, came from comparing TCR nucleotide sequences with IMGT/GENE-DB human TR gene sequences. In a later analysis, CDR3 sequences and most-parsimonious VDJ recombination scenarios were assigned using the TCRdist pipeline. In a later analysis, each TCR beta chain was defined by its CDR3 amino acid sequence together with its V-gene family, and reads without a unique V-gene family were excluded. A later analysis removed 592 highly shared, low-generation-probability nucleotide sequences to deal with suspected cross-contamination and a sequencing artifact. A later analysis calculated a clonal expansion index for each public chain from normalized within-repertoire ranks of inferred template counts. In a later analysis, generation probabilities were computed using a VDJ recombination model fitted to out-of-frame rearrangements, and the results were checked against IGoR. In a later analysis, TCR-TCR, TCR-HLA and TCR-CMV co-occurrence was scored with hypergeometric tests, and a repertoire-size bias correction was applied to TCR pairs. False discovery rates were estimated in a later analysis by permuting HLA or CMV assignments 20 times. In a later analysis, co-occurring TCRs were grouped with DBSCAN, and TCRdist sequence similarity was added when clustering was performed within HLA-allele-positive subsets. Repertoires with fewer than 30,000 or more than 120,000 public chains, plus five repertoires with anomalous nucleotide sharing, were excluded from co-occurrence clustering. TCRdb took this table from immuneACCESS and kept in-frame rearrangements with V and J called. Such tables lack part of the clones; where checked against another copy, unresolved V genes explain under half of the gap, and the rest is unexplained. V, J and clone size are taken as reported in that table, and D and trimming were inferred from the DNA itself. The table for this sample lists around 170,000 clones; just over 75% of them were counted only once. The top ten constitute approximately 1.4% of the sample.

The V gene is TRBV7-9 and the J gene is TRBJ1-2; the junction holds 9 bases that match TRBD1. This clonotype originated in a man aged 18 to 29 in good health and CMV-seronegative. The sequenced sample was PBMCs. The CDR3 protein sequence reads: CASSHRGRGAGYTF. At the DNA level, the sequence is TGTGCCAGCAGCCACAGGGGGCGCGGGGCTGGCTACACCTTC. Outside the CDR3, residues come from the reference TRBV7-9 and TRBJ1-2 proteins, so the full variable domain is: DTGVSQNPRHKITKRGQNVTFRCDPISEHNRLYWYRQTLGQGPEFLTYFQNEAQLEKSRLLSDRFSAERPKGSFSTLEIQRTEQGDSAMYLCASSHRGRGAGYTFGSGTRLTVV.